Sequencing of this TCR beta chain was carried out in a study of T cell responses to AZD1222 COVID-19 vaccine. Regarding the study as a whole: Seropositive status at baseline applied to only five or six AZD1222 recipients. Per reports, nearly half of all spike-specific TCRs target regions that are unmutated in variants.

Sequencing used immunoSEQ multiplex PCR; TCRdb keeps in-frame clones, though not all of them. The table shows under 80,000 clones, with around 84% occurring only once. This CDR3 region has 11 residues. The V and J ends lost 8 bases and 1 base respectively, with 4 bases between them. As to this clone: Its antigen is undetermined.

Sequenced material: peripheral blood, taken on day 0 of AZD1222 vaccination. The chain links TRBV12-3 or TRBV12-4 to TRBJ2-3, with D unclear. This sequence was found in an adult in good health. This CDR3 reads CASPGTDTQYF. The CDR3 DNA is TGTGCCAGCCCGGGCACAGATACGCAGTATTTT.